This entry concerns a single TCR beta chain. Its specificity is unknown. One end of the junction does not line up with germline, which may come from a read error. Germline-derived CDR1 and CDR2 are SGHTA and FQGNSA. This CDR3 is 14 amino acids long. These data belong to a study of T cell repertoires in cytomegalovirus infection. Background on the study: Both a matching HLA type and CMV infection were indicated by public TCR beta signatures. General study results and limits: CMV carriers having the relevant HLA were flagged by cumulative public TCR beta family frequency. Dominating the ex vivo response were HLA-C-restricted CMV-specific TCR beta clonotypes.

From the reads, TCRdb called clonotypes with MiXCR, one entry per CDR3 protein. The data hold 250,000 or so distinct CDR3 sequences, with 9% to 15% observed a single time. The J gene is TRBJ1-2, the V gene TRBV7-2; 7 bases align to TRBD1. The origin of this receptor is a human donor in good health (CMV status not recorded). Some clones in this sample may be carry-over from other donors' samples. Sequenced input: PBMCs. In nucleotides, the CDR3 is TGTGCCAGCAGCTTATCCAGATACAGGGGAGGCTACAACTTC. Translation gives CASSLSRYRGGYNF.